This T cell receptor beta chain was sequenced during a study of blood T cell repertoires in COVID-19. Only in-frame clones appear in the TCRdb table, and some are missing; sequencing was by immunoSEQ multiplex PCR. Seen here are 150,000 to 200,000 clones, 86% observed once, and the top ten hold around 25%. This CDR3 region has 16 residues. V shed 4 bases, J shed 4 bases, and the junction held 12 bases outside the gene matches. Germline V CDR1 and CDR2: SEHNR, FQNEAQ (reference sequence). The sequence was collected from a woman in her 40s in a cohort exposed to, infected with or recovered from COVID-19 (not recorded which). Sequences were obtained from PBMCs or T cells enriched from blood (not recorded which). The V gene is TRBV7-9, the J gene TRBJ1-2, with TRBD1 matching over 7 bases. CDR3 region: CASSSRTGKLSYGYTF. In nucleotides, the CDR3 is TGTGCCAGCAGCTCCAGGACAGGTAAACTATCCTATGGCTACACCTTC. The whole variable domain, remainder taken from reference TRBV7-9 and TRBJ1-2, is DTGVSQNPRHKITKRGQNVTFRCDPISEHNRLYWYRQTLGQGPEFLTYFQNEAQLEKSRLLSDRFSAERPKGSFSTLEIQRTEQGDSAMYLCASSSRTGKLSYGYTFGSGTRLTVV.